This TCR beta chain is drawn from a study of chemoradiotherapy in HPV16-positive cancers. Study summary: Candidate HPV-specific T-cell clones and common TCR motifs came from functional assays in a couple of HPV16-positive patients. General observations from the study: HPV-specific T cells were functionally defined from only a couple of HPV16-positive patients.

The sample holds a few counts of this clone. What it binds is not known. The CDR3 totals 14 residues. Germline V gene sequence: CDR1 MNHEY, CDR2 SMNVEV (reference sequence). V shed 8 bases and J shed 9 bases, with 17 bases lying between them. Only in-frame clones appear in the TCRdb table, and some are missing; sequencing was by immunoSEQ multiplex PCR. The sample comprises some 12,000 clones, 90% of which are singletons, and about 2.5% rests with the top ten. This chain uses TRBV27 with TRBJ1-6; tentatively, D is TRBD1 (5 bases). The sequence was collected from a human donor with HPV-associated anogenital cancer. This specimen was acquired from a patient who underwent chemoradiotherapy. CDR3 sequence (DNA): TGTGCCAGCTCCACCCCCACGGGGCTTTCACCCCTCCACTTT. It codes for CASSTPTGLSPLHF.